This TCR beta chain was retrieved from a study of T cells in Graves' hyperthyroidism and ophthalmopathy. Overall study results and limits: Stable hyperthyroidism and ophthalmopathy were separated using 13 V-J signatures. Most thyroid clonotypes expanded above 0.001 appeared in blood too.

CDR1 and CDR2 (germline): MNHEY, SVGEGT. CDR3 size: 13 residues. Amplification of TCR beta CDR3 regions used RNA as the template. First-round RT-PCR targeting the TCR CDR3 was performed with the HTBI primer set. TCRdb re-called the multiplex PCR reads through MiXCR, storing one row per CDR3 protein. The profile covers about 350,000 distinct CDR3 sequences, with 15% to 20% appearing a single time and around a sixth taken by the ten largest. The PBMCs were sourced from fresh peripheral blood (more than 8.5 ml). This clonotype was observed a few times. Its antigen is not known. Germline is not matched at one junction end, which may reflect a read error.

The specimen sequenced was blood. The source of this sequence is a woman aged 40 to 50 with Graves' ophthalmopathy. The rearrangement links TRBV6-2 or TRBV6-3 to TRBJ1-2, with D possibly matching TRBD1 (5 bases). CDR3 amino acids: CASSFVDNYGYIF. The CDR3, as DNA: TGTGCCAGCAGTTTCGTGGACAACTATGGCTACATCTTC.